This T cell receptor (beta chain) was captured in a study of T cells in localized non-small cell lung cancer. Study-wide findings and caveats: Peak T cell clonality was found in uninvolved adjacent lung, exceeding tumor. Investigators sequenced only a single tumor region, leaving heterogeneity possible. Detection in adjacent lung was observed for a median approximately 53 of the top 100 tumor clones. A higher density of T cells in blood coincided with extended overall survival.

Points on this clone: The antigen is not known.

V lost 4 bases to trimming and J lost 9 bases; unmatched junction nucleotides: 12. The V gene's germline CDR1 is SEHNR and CDR2 FQNEAQ (reference sequence). The length of the CDR3 is 16 residues. Repertoires were generated with immunoSEQ multiplex PCR, while TCRdb's copy carries only in-frame clones and drops some. Of 70,000 to 90,000 clones in the sample, 80% were seen once. The V call is TRBV7-9, the J call TRBJ1-4; 9 nucleotides line up with TRBD1. The material was peripheral blood, obtained before any cancer treatment. The sequence came from a female donor older than 55 with stage I lung adenocarcinoma. CDR3 sequence: CASSSARTGESKKLFF. CDR3 bases: TGTGCCAGCAGCTCGGCCCGGACAGGGGAATCGAAAAAACTGTTTTTT.